Following are 6 T cell receptor beta chains from one sample sequenced in a study of CD8 T cells in ankylosing spondylitis. Via MiXCR, TCRdb re-called the 5' RACE reads, giving one row per CDR3 protein. This sample has 150,000 or so distinct CDR3 sequences; 9.8% occur once, and the top ten carry about 14%. Sequenced sample: blood, either unsorted or a sorted T cell fraction (not recorded which). Source of these receptors: a female donor with ankylosing spondylitis or in good health (not recorded which).

The CDR3 DNA is TGTGCCAGCAGCAGTAGCGGGAGGGCGTATGAGCAGTTCTTC. Amino acids: CASSSSGRAYEQFF. The chain couples TRBV5-6 to TRBJ2-1; 11 nucleotides align to TRBD2. Trimming removed 4 bases from V and 8 bases from J; junction bases left unmatched: 5. Germline V gene data show CDR1 as SGHDT and CDR2 as YYEEEE. The CDR3 loop spans 14 amino acids.

The chain employs TRBV4-3 and TRBJ1-5, with D uncertain. Germline V lookup: CDR1 LGHNA, CDR2 YSLEER. CDR3 length: 15 amino acids. Trimming removed 0 bases from V and 5 bases from J, with 11 bases in between. The CDR3 sequence: CASSQEREIDQPQHF. In DNA, the CDR3 is TGCGCCAGCAGCCAAGAGAGGGAGATTGATCAGCCCCAGCATTTT.

This clonotype was counted at least ten times. This sequence joins TRBV29-1 and TRBJ2-7; 9 bases agree with TRBD1. The trim removed 4 bases at V and 3 bases at J, leaving 7 bases unmatched. Germline CDR1 is SQVTM and CDR2 is ANQGSEA. The CDR3 runs 14 residues. CDR3 nucleotides: TGCAGCGTTGCATGGGGACAGGGTCTCTACGAGCAGTACTTC. Its translation: CSVAWGQGLYEQYF.

This clonotype occurred many times. The rearrangement links TRBV29-1 to TRBJ1-2; 8 bases are shared with TRBD1. Germline CDR1 and CDR2: SQVTM and ANQGSEA. V was clipped by 6 bases and J by 6 bases; unmatched bases: 3. This CDR3 has 11 residues. Here the CDR3 reads CSVDRENGYTF. In DNA form, the CDR3 reads TGCAGCGTGGACAGGGAGAATGGCTACACCTTC. The full variable domain, in which reference TRBV29-1 and TRBJ1-2 provide the parts outside the CDR3, is SAVISQKPSRDICQRGTSLTIQCQVDSQVTMMFWYRQQPGQSLTLIATANQGSEATYESGFVIDKFPISRPNLTFSTLTVSNMSPEDSSIYLCSVDRENGYTFGSGTRLTVV.

V and J are TRBV24-1 and TRBJ2-1; TRBD2 matches 9 bases. The V and J ends lost 10 bases and 1 base, in that order; junction bases with no gene match: 7. The germline V gene encodes CDR1 KGHDR and CDR2 SFDVKD. The CDR3 contains 15 residues. In DNA, the CDR3 is TGTGCCACGGCGGGGGCGGGAGGGTCCTACAATGAGCAGTTCTTC. Amino acid sequence: CATAGAGGSYNEQFF.

This clonotype was recorded a few times. This sequence joins TRBV7-6 and TRBJ2-7; D call uncertain. V was pared by 4 bases and J by 0 bases, with 10 bases between. Per germline, CDR1 SGHVS and CDR2 FNYEAQ. The length of the CDR3 is 14 residues. The CDR3 protein is CASSSEVSSYEQYF. The CDR3 DNA reads TGTGCCAGCAGCTCCGAAGTGAGCTCCTACGAGCAGTACTTC. Based on the CDR3 plus reference TRBV7-6 and TRBJ2-7, the full variable domain is GAGVSQSPRYKVTKRGQDVALRCDPISGHVSLYWYRQALGQGPEFLTYFNYEAQQDKSGLPNDRFSAERPEGSISTLTIQRTEQRDSAMYRCASSSEVSSYEQYFGPGTRLTVT.